This TCR beta chain was recovered during a study of blood T cell repertoires in COVID-19. Whole-study context: The analysed material was cDNA or gDNA that came from T cells, B-cell-depleted T cells, or PBMCs.

Trimming removed 1 base from V and 7 bases from J; junction bases left unmatched: 4. The CDR3 extends over 16 amino acids. CDR1 SGHVS and CDR2 FNYEAQ come from the germline V gene. Seattle-derived patients entered the study during active infection and were followed longitudinally. Original processing notes: Reference gene primer amplification in the assay estimated nucleated cell counts. The method was immunoSEQ multiplex PCR; TCRdb's version includes in-frame clones alone and lacks a portion of them. That table furnishes V, J and clone size, whereas the DNA furnished D and trimming. This table holds 200,000 to 300,000 clones, about nine tenths found once.

This TCR came from a man younger than 45 with COVID-19, enrolled during active disease. What was sequenced was peripheral blood. The chain joins TRBV7-6 to TRBJ2-1; TRBD2 matches 13 bases. CDR3 in amino acids: CASSLGGLAGWNEQFF. As DNA, the CDR3 is TGTGCCAGCAGCTTAGGGGGACTAGCGGGGTGGAATGAGCAGTTCTTC.